This TCR beta chain came from a study of cytomegalovirus exposure and HLA in healthy donors. Points from the study as a whole: Later on, an analysis tied about 17,000 TCR beta sequences to HLA alleles at 0.05 false discovery rate. In a later analysis, V- and J-gene trimming of beta chains associated with a DCLRE1C missense variant, replicated independently. Several of the most significant clusters were apparently associated with common viral pathogens in a later analysis.

PCR amplification relied on 60 Vbeta primers (plus 13 Jbeta primers). Sequenced by immunoSEQ multiplex PCR; TCRdb stores in-frame clones only, minus some. Here the sample spans 180,000 or so clones, roughly three quarters being singletons. Concerning this clone itself: Its antigen remains unidentified.

The TCR sequence derives from a male donor in good health and CMV-seronegative. Input material: PBMCs.

The CDR3 is CASKQWAGANAGNTIYF. Here the CDR3 DNA reads TGTGCCAGCAAGCAATGGGCAGGGGCTAACGCTGGAAACACCATATATTTT. The chain is built from TRBV2 and TRBJ1-3; TRBD1 is a possible D gene (6 bases). The germline V and J ends were trimmed by 7 bases and 2 bases, with 21 bases remaining between them. Germline values: CDR1 SNHLY, CDR2 FYNNEI. This CDR3 has 17 amino acids.